This T cell receptor (beta chain) was identified during a study of T cells in Graves' hyperthyroidism and ophthalmopathy. This clonotype was recorded at least ten times. In germline, CDR1 is SGHAT, CDR2 FQNNGV. This CDR3 is 14 amino acids long. Deletions cut 3 bases from V and 5 bases from J, with 14 bases between. Amplification of TCR beta CDR3 regions was performed using RNA transcripts as template. TCR CDR3 underwent first-round RT-PCR with the HTBI primer set. TCRdb re-called the multiplex PCR reads through MiXCR, storing one row per CDR3 protein. This table holds a few hundred thousand distinct CDR3 sequences, 15% to 20% found once.

The chain couples TRBV11-2 to TRBJ2-7, with no clear D. This clonotype originated in a woman aged 25 to 39 with Graves' ophthalmopathy. The specimen sequenced was blood. CDR3: CASSFSVRFHEQYF. The CDR3 DNA follows: TGTGCCAGCAGCTTTTCTGTCAGATTCCACGAGCAGTACTTC.